The clone carrying this TCR beta chain was seen only a few times. This entry is derived from a study of T cells after yellow fever vaccination. Study-level points and caveats: The study re-detected most primary-vaccination clones after the booster (roughly 96% CD4, around 89% CD8). By day 5 rather than day 15, the secondary response had peaked, though it was weaker.

The germline gives CDR1 MNHEY, CDR2 SVGEGT. There are 16 residues in the CDR3. V lost 2 bases to trimming and J lost 4 bases, with 17 bases between them. Via MiXCR, TCRdb re-called the 5' RACE reads, giving one row per CDR3 protein. The profile shows approximately 90,000 distinct CDR3 sequences, approximately 12% of them singletons. The sequences come from CD8+ T cells not binding an NS4B(214-222) dextramer, sorted from PBMCs, collected more than 20 days after the first yellow fever vaccination. This TCR was sampled from a man younger than 35 who received the YFV17D yellow fever vaccine. The chain couples TRBV6-2 or TRBV6-3 to TRBJ2-5; a weak D match, TRBD1 (5 bases). The CDR3 loop is CASSYRSGQVGETQYF. The CDR3 bases are TGTGCCAGCAGTTACAGGTCCGGACAAGTGGGAGAGACCCAGTACTTC.